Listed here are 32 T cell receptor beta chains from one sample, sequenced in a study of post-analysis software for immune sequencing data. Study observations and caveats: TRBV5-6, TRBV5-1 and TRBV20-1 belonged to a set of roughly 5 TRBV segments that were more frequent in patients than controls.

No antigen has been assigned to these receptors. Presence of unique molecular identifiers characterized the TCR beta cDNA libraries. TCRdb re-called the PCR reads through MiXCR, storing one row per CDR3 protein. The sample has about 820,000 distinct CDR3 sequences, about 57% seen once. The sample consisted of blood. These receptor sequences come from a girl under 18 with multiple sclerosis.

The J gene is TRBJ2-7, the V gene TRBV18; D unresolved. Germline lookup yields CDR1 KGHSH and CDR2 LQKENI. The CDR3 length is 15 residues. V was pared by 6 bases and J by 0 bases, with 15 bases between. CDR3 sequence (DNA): TGTGCCAGCTCTGGTAGAGACGTGCTCTCCTACGAGCAGTACTTC. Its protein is CASSGRDVLSYEQYF.

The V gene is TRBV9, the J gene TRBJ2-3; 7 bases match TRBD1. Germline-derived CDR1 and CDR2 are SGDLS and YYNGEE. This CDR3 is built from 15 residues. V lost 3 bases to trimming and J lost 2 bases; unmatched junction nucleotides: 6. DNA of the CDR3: TGTGCCAGCAGCGCAGGGACAGCCACCACAGATACGCAGTATTTT. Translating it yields CASSAGTATTDTQYF.

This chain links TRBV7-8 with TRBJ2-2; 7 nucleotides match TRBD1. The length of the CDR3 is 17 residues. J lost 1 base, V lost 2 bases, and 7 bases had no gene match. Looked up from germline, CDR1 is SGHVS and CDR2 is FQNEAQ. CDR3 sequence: CASSLLPGQLNTGELFF. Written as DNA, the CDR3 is TGTGCCAGCAGCTTACTTCCGGGACAGCTGAACACCGGGGAGCTGTTTTTT.

As DNA, the CDR3 is TGTGCCAGCAGTTACGAAGGGAATGGCTACACCTTC. Translation gives CASSYEGNGYTF. The J gene is TRBJ1-2, the V gene TRBV6-5; the D is unclear. V lost 2 bases and J 6 bases, leaving 7 bases between the germline ends. Germline CDR1 reads MNHEY; CDR2 reads SVGAGI. The CDR3 has 12 amino acids.

The CDR3 DNA reads TGCAGTGCTAGTTCCCTTATGAATCAGCCCCAGCATTTT. Residues: CSASSLMNQPQHF. The V call is TRBV20-1, the J call TRBJ1-5; D not resolved. CDR3 length equals 13 residues. CDR1 is DFQATT and CDR2 is SNEGSKA in the germline V gene (reference sequence). With 3 bases removed from V and 4 bases from J, the gap between germline ends came to 10 bases.

The CDR3 nucleotides are TGTGCCAGCAGTTTAGATCTTGGGGGGACCGGGGAGCTGTTTTTT. Its protein is CASSLDLGGTGELFF. V gene TRBV28 combines with J gene TRBJ2-2; weak D call: TRBD2 (6 bases). CDR1 MDHEN and CDR2 SYDVKM come from the germline V gene. The CDR3 extends over 15 amino acids. V lost 2 bases and J lost 5, with 12 bases in between.

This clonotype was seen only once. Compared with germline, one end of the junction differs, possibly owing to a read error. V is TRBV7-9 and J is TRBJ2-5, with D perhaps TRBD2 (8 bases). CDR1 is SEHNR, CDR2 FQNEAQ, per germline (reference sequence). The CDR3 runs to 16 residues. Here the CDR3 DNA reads TGTGCCAGCAGCTCGGGGGGGGACAGTTCCCCAGAGACTCAGTACTTC. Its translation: CASSSGGDSSPETQYF. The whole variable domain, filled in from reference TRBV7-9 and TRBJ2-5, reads DTGVSQNPRHKITKRGQNVTFRCDPISEHNRLYWYRQTLGQGPEFLTYFQNEAQLEKSRLLSDRFSAERPKGSFSTLEIQRTEQGDSAMYLCASSSGGDSSPETQYFGPGTRLLVL.

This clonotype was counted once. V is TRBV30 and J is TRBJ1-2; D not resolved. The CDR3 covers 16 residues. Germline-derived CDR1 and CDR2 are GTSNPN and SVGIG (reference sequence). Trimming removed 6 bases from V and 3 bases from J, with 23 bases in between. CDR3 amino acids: CACHRFRLAEDYGYTF. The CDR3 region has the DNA TGTGCCTGCCACCGGTTCAGGCTTGCGGAAGACTATGGCTACACCTTC.

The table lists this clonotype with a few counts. The CDR3 DNA reads TGTGCCATCGGGAGCGGGGGCTACAATGAGCAGTTCTTC. This translates into CAIGSGGYNEQFF. The J gene is TRBJ2-1, the V gene TRBV10-3, with 8 bases fitting TRBD2. The V and J ends lost 8 bases and 3 bases, in that order; junction bases with no gene match: 3. CDR1 and CDR2 from the germline V gene are ENHRY and SYGVKD. The CDR3 runs 13 residues.

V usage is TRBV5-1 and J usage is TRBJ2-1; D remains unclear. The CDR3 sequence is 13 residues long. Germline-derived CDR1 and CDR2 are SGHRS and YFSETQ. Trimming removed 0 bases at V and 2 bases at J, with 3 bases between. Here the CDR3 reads CASSLAPYNEQFF. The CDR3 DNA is TGCGCCAGCAGCTTGGCCCCCTACAATGAGCAGTTCTTC.

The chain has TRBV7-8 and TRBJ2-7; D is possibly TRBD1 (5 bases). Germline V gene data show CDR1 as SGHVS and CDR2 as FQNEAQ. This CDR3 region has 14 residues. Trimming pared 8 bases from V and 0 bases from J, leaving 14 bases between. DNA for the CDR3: TGTGCCAGCTATCCAGGGCTCATCTCCTACGAGCAGTACTTC. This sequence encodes CASYPGLISYEQYF.

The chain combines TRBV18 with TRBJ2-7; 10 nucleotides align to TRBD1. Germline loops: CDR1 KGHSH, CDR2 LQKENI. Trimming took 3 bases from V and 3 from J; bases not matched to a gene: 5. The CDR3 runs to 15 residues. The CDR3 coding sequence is TGTGCCAGCTCACCCACCGGGACAGGGGTCTACGAGCAGTACTTC. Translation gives CASSPTGTGVYEQYF.

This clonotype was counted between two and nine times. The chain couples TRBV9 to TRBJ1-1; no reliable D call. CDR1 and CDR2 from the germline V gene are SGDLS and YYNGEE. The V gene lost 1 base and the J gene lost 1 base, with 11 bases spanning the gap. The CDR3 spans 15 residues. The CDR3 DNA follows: TGTGCCAGCAGCGTACTTTCGGGGTCGAACACTGAAGCTTTCTTT. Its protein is CASSVLSGSNTEAFF.

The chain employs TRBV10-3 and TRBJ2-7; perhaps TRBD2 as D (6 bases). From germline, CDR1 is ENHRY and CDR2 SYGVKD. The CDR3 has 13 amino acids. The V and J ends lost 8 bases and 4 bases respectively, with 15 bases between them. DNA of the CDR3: TGTGCCATCGCCGGACTACAAGGTTACGAGCAGTACTTC. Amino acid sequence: CAIAGLQGYEQYF.

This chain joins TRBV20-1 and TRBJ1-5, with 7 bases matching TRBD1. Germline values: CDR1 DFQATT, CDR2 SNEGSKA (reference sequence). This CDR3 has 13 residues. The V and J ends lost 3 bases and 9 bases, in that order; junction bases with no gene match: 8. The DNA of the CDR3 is TGCAGTGCTAGGCCCCTGACAGGGCGGCCCCAGCATTTT. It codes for CSARPLTGRPQHF.

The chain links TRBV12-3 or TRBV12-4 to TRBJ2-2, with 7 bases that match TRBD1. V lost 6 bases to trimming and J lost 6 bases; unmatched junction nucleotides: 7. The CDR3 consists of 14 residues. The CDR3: CASRKDRVPGELFF. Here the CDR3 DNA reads TGTGCCAGCAGAAAAGACAGGGTCCCCGGGGAGCTGTTTTTT.

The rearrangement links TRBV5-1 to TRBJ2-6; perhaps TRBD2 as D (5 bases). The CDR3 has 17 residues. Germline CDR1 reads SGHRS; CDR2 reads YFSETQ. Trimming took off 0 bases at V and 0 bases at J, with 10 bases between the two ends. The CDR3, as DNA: TGCGCCAGCAGCTTGGCTAGCTTCGCCTCTGGGGCCAACGTCCTGACTTTC. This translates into CASSLASFASGANVLTF.

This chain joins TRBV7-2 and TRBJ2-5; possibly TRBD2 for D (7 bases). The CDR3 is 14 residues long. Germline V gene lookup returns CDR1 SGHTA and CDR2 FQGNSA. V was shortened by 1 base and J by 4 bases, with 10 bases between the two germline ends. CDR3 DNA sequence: TGTGCCAGCAGCTTAGGGGGGGGCGGAGAGACCCAGTACTTC. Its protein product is CASSLGGGGETQYF.

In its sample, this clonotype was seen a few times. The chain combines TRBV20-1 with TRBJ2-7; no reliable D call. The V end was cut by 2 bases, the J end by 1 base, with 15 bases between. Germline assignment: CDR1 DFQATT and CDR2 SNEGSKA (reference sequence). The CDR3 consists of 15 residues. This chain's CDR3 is CSARLLAWESYEQYF. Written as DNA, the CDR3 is TGCAGTGCTAGACTCCTCGCGTGGGAATCCTACGAGCAGTACTTC.

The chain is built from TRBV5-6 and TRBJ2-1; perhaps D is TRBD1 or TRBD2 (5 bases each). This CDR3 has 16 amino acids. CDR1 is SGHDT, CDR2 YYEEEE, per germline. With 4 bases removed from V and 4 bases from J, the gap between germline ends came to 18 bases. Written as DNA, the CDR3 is TGTGCCAGCAGCACTTGGAGAGGGGTCGATTACAATGAGCAGTTCTTC. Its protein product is CASSTWRGVDYNEQFF.

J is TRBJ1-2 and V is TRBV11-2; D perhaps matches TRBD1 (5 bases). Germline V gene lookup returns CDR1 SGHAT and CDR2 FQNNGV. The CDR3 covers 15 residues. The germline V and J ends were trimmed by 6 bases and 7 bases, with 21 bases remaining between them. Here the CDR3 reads CASRKQGRELGGYTF. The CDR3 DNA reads TGTGCCAGCAGGAAACAAGGCAGGGAGCTTGGTGGCTACACCTTC.

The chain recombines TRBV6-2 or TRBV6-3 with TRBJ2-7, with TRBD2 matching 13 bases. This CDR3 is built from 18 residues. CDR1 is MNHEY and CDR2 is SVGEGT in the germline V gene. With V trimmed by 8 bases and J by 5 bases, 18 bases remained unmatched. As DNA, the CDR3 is TGTGCCAGCGGCTACCCTGGGACTAGCGGGATAACCCCCCACGAGCAGTACTTC. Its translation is CASGYPGTSGITPHEQYF.

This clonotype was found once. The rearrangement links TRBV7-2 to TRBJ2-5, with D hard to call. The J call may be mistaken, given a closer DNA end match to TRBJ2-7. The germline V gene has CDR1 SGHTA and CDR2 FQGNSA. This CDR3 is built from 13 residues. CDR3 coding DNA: TGTGCCAGCAGCTTATGGTCCTCGAACGAGCAGTACTTC. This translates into CASSLWSSNEQYF.

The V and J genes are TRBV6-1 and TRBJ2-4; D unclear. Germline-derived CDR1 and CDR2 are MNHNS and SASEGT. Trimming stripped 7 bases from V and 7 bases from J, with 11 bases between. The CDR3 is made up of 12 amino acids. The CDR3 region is CASTVLPNIQYF. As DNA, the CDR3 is TGTGCCAGCACGGTACTTCCTAACATTCAGTACTTC.

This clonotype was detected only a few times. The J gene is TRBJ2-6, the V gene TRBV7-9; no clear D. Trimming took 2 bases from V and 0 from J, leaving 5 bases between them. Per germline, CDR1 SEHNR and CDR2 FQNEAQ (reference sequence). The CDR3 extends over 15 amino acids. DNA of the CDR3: TGTGCCAGCAGCTTACTCAGCTCTGGGGCCAACGTCCTGACTTTC. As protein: CASSLLSSGANVLTF.

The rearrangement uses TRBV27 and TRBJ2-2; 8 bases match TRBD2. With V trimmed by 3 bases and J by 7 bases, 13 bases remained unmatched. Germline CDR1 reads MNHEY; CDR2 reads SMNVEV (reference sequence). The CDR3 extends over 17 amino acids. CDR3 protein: CASSLGDAGGPFGELFF. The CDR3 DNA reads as TGTGCCAGCAGTTTGGGGGACGCGGGAGGCCCCTTCGGGGAGCTGTTTTTT.

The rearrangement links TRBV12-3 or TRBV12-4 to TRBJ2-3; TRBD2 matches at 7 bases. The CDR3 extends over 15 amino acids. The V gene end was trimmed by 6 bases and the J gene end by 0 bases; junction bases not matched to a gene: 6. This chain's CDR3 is CASRLGGSSTDTQYF. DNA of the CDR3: TGTGCCAGCAGGCTGGGAGGGTCTAGCACAGATACGCAGTATTTT.

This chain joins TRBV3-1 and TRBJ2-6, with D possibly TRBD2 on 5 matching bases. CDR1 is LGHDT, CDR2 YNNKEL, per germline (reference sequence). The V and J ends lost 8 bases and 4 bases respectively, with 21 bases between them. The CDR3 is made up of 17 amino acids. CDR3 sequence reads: CASLGPGGLSGANVLTF. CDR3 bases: TGTGCCAGCCTTGGGCCGGGCGGACTCTCCGGGGCCAACGTCCTGACTTTC.

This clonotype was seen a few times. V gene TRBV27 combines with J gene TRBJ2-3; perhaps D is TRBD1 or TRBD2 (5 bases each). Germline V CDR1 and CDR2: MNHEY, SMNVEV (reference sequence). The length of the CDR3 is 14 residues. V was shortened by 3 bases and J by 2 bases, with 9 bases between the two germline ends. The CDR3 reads CASSFGTLTDTQYF. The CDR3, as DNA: TGTGCCAGCAGTTTTGGGACGCTCACAGATACGCAGTATTTT.

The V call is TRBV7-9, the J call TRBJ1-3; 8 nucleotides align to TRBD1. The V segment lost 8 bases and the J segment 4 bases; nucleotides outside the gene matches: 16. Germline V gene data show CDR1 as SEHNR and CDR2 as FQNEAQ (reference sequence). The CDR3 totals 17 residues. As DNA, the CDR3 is TGTGCCAGCCGCCGAGGACAGGGAAAATCGGGCGGAAACACCATATATTTT. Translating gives CASRRGQGKSGGNTIYF.

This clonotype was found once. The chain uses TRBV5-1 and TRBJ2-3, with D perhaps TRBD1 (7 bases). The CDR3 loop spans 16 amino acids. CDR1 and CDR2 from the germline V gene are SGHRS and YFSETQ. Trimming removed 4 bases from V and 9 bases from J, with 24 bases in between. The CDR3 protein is CASSLRGDTSSRTQYF. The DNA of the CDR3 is TGCGCCAGCAGCCTCAGGGGGGATACCTCAAGCAGGACGCAGTATTTT.

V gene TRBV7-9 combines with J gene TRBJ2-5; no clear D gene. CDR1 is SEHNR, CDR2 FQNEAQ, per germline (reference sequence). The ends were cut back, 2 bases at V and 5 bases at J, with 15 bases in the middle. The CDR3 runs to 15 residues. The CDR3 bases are TGTGCCAGCAGCTTACCCCCAGGTGAAGACGAGACCCAGTACTTC. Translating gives CASSLPPGEDETQYF.